The 29 T cell receptor beta chains below come from one sample, sequenced in a study of blood T cell repertoires in COVID-19. Assay used: immunoSEQ multiplex PCR; TCRdb lists only in-frame clones, some missing. The sample has 30,000 to 45,000 clones; about nine tenths are singletons. Sequencing was done on a sample of peripheral blood. The receptors here all came from a human donor in a cohort sampled during active COVID-19.

The chain recombines TRBV9 with TRBJ2-2, with TRBD2 matching 7 bases. Germline V CDR1 and CDR2: SGDLS, YYNGEE. The CDR3 is 16 amino acids. J was trimmed by 1 base and V by 3 bases; bases with no gene match: 6. CDR3 protein: CASSGRGGRNTGELFF. The CDR3, as DNA: TGTGCCAGCAGCGGCCGGGGCGGGAGGAACACCGGGGAGCTGTTTTTT.

Notes on this clone: Different DNA sequences within this sample yield the same CDR3. The chain couples TRBV7-9 to TRBJ2-1; TRBD2 matches at 8 bases. Trimming removed 2 bases from V and 4 bases from J; junction bases left unmatched: 10. This CDR3 comprises 17 residues. Germline V gives CDR1 SEHNR, CDR2 FQNEAQ (reference sequence). The CDR3 protein is CASSLSGLAGAYNEQFF. The CDR3 DNA reads as TGTGCCAGCAGCTTAAGTGGACTAGCAGGAGCGTACAATGAGCAGTTCTTC.

The V call is TRBV19, the J call TRBJ2-2; 7 positions match TRBD2. Germline V CDR1 and CDR2: LNHDA, SQIVND (reference sequence). The CDR3 is 18 residues long. V lost 1 base to trimming and J lost 3 bases; unmatched junction nucleotides: 11. The CDR3 loop is CASSIANGGLLYTGELFF. In nucleotides, the CDR3 is TGTGCCAGTAGTATAGCAAACGGGGGACTACTATACACCGGGGAGCTGTTTTTT.

This chain connects TRBV28 to TRBJ2-7, with a weak D call TRBD2 (6 bases). Germline CDR1 reads MDHEN; CDR2 reads SYDVKM. Trimming stripped 2 bases from V and 0 bases from J, with 14 bases between. The CDR3 totals 16 residues. The CDR3 loop is CASSLGAGTASYEQYF. The CDR3, as DNA: TGTGCCAGCAGTTTAGGGGCGGGGACTGCCTCCTACGAGCAGTACTTC.

CDR3 sequence: CASSYLRGRDYEQYF. Here the CDR3 DNA reads TGTGCCAGCAGTTATCTGCGGGGGAGGGACTACGAGCAGTACTTC. This sequence joins TRBV6-5 and TRBJ2-7; 7 bases match TRBD2. This CDR3 region has 15 residues. V shed 3 bases, J shed 3 bases, and the junction held 8 bases outside the gene matches. From germline, CDR1 is MNHEY and CDR2 SVGAGI.

The rearrangement links TRBV7-2 to TRBJ2-1; 10 bases are a match to TRBD1. The V gene end was trimmed by 4 bases and the J gene end by 4 bases; junction bases not matched to a gene: 7. Germline V gene data show CDR1 as SGHTA and CDR2 as FQGNSA. The CDR3 is 16 residues long. This CDR3 is CASSSEPGQGYNEQFF. The CDR3 DNA reads as TGTGCCAGCAGCTCCGAACCGGGACAGGGGTACAATGAGCAGTTCTTC.

This rearrangement joins TRBV9 to TRBJ2-5; 11 nucleotides line up with TRBD2. V lost 2 bases and J lost 5; bases outside the gene matches: 5. Germline loops: CDR1 SGDLS, CDR2 YYNGEE. This CDR3 spans 15 amino acids. CDR3 bases: TGTGCCAGCAGCGTTAGCGGGAGGGCCGTTGAGACCCAGTACTTC. It encodes CASSVSGRAVETQYF.

V usage is TRBV5-5 and J usage is TRBJ2-7; TRBD1 matches 11 bases. CDR3 size: 16 residues. Germline V lookup: CDR1 SGHKS, CDR2 YYEKEE (reference sequence). The trim removed 1 base at V and 5 bases at J, leaving 8 bases unmatched. The CDR3 here is CASSLRTGGPGDEQYF. Written as DNA, the CDR3 is TGTGCCAGCAGCTTGAGGACAGGGGGCCCAGGGGACGAGCAGTACTTC.

V is TRBV13 and J is TRBJ1-2, with TRBD1 identical over 11 bases. CDR1 PRHDT and CDR2 FYEKMQ come from the germline V gene (reference sequence). This CDR3 spans 16 amino acids. Trimming took 0 bases from V and 7 from J; bases not matched to a gene: 7. CDR3 sequence: CASSLGLGQGVLGYTF. The CDR3 DNA follows: TGTGCCAGCAGCTTAGGCCTGGGACAGGGGGTACTTGGCTACACCTTC.

The chain links TRBV7-2 to TRBJ2-2; TRBD1 aligns across 11 bases. Germline loops: CDR1 SGHTA, CDR2 FQGNSA. The CDR3 runs to 14 residues. The V gene end was trimmed by 7 bases and the J gene end by 6 bases; junction bases not matched to a gene: 4. The chain's CDR3 is CASKGQGVSGELFF. The CDR3 DNA is TGTGCCAGCAAGGGACAGGGGGTGTCCGGGGAGCTGTTTTTT.

The chain has TRBV7-9 and TRBJ2-1, with TRBD2 matching 8 bases. Trimming removed 7 bases from V and 12 bases from J; junction bases left unmatched: 17. Germline V CDR1 and CDR2: SEHNR, FQNEAQ (reference sequence). The CDR3 is 15 amino acids. For the CDR3, the DNA is TGTGCCAGCACCCCCCCCCTCAGGGGCGCGGGGGGGCAGTTCTTC. Its translation: CASTPPLRGAGGQFF.

The chain employs TRBV7-9 and TRBJ2-3; TRBD2 aligns across 12 bases. This CDR3 spans 12 amino acids. CDR1 and CDR2 from the germline V gene are SEHNR and FQNEAQ (reference sequence). The J segment lost 14 bases and the V segment lost 4 bases, leaving 4 bases of the junction unmatched. CDR3 nucleotides: TGTGCCAGCAGCTCGACTAGCGGGGGTGGGTATTTT. Protein: CASSSTSGGGYF.

The rearrangement joins TRBV11-2 to TRBJ2-7, with 11 bases that match TRBD2. Unmatched junction bases numbered 7, after V lost 5 bases and J lost 4 bases. The length of the CDR3 is 15 residues. Looked up from germline, CDR1 is SGHAT and CDR2 is FQNNGV. The CDR3 DNA follows: TGTGCCAGCAGCCTCAGGACTAGCGGGTTATACGAGCAGTACTTC. Its protein is CASSLRTSGLYEQYF.

The chain has TRBV27 and TRBJ2-1, with D unclear. Trimming removed 0 bases from V and 1 base from J, with 10 bases in between. Germline CDR1 MNHEY, CDR2 SMNVEV (reference sequence). CDR3 size: 16 residues. For the CDR3, the DNA is TGTGCCAGCAGTTTATCTGGCGGTACATCCTACAATGAGCAGTTCTTC. Its protein is CASSLSGGTSYNEQFF.

The chain employs TRBV7-9 and TRBJ1-1, with 10 positions matching TRBD1. The germline gives CDR1 SEHNR, CDR2 FQNEAQ (reference sequence). The CDR3 consists of 14 residues. The V gene end was trimmed by 1 base and the J gene end by 8 bases; junction bases not matched to a gene: 4. For the CDR3, the DNA is TGTGCCAGCAGCTTAGGTCAGACAGGGGGCGAAGCTTTCTTT. It translates to CASSLGQTGGEAFF. The full variable domain, rest sourced from reference TRBV7-9 and TRBJ1-1, is DTGVSQNPRHKITKRGQNVTFRCDPISEHNRLYWYRQTLGQGPEFLTYFQNEAQLEKSRLLSDRFSAERPKGSFSTLEIQRTEQGDSAMYLCASSLGQTGGEAFFGQGTRLTVV.

V usage is TRBV5-6 and J usage is TRBJ2-7; D perhaps matches TRBD2 (6 bases). Germline assignment: CDR1 SGHDT and CDR2 YYEEEE. The CDR3 runs 15 residues. The V end was cut by 4 bases, the J end by 9 bases, with 23 bases between. Written as DNA, the CDR3 is TGTGCCAGCAGCGGCACGGGGGTTAGTCTGGAGCTGCAGTACTTC. This encodes CASSGTGVSLELQYF.

V is TRBV5-1 and J is TRBJ2-5; D might be TRBD1 (5 bases). Per germline, CDR1 SGHRS and CDR2 YFSETQ. Between the trimmed V and J ends, which lost 1 base and 3 bases, there was a span of 13 bases. There are 15 residues in the CDR3. The CDR3 nucleotides read TGCGCCAGCAGCTTGAGCATCAGGGCCGAAGAGACCCAGTACTTC. As protein: CASSLSIRAEETQYF.

The chain uses TRBV28 and TRBJ2-1; 7 bases are shared with TRBD2. V lost 8 bases to trimming and J lost 9 bases; unmatched junction nucleotides: 16. CDR1 is MDHEN and CDR2 is SYDVKM in the germline V gene. CDR3 length: 15 residues. In DNA, the CDR3 is TGTGCCAGCCACTTCAGCGGGAAAGTGGGCGGTGAGCAGTTCTTC. Translating gives CASHFSGKVGGEQFF. The variable domain in full, completed from reference TRBV28 and TRBJ2-1, reads DVKVTQSSRYLVKRTGEKVFLECVQDMDHENMFWYRQDPGLGLRLIYFSYDVKMKEKGDIPEGYSVSREKKERFSLILESASTNQTSMYLCASHFSGKVGGEQFFGPGTRLTVL.

The gene calls are TRBV9 and TRBJ2-1; the match to TRBD2 covers 10 bases. The CDR3 has 18 amino acids. Germline trimming cut 1 base from V and 0 bases from J; bases unmatched to any gene: 7. Germline CDR1 is SGDLS and CDR2 is YYNGEE. The DNA for the CDR3 is TGTGCCAGCAGCGTAACTAGCGGGGTGGGTCTCTCCTACAATGAGCAGTTCTTC. It yields the protein CASSVTSGVGLSYNEQFF.

The J gene is TRBJ2-2, the V gene TRBV9; 9 bases map to TRBD2. Germline V gene data show CDR1 as SGDLS and CDR2 as YYNGEE. V trimming: 4 bases; J trimming: 2 bases; junction bases outside the gene matches: 21. The length of the CDR3 is 21 residues. CDR3 sequence: CASSSYPCGAGGGINTGELFF. DNA for the CDR3: TGTGCCAGCAGCTCCTATCCATGCGGGGCGGGAGGGGGGATTAACACCGGGGAGCTGTTTTTT.

The DNA for the CDR3 is TGTGCCAGCAGCCAGGGGAGGGGGACAGATACGCAGTATTTT. It codes for CASSQGRGTDTQYF. This sequence joins TRBV11-1 and TRBJ2-3, with D possibly TRBD2 on 7 matching bases. V lost 5 bases, J lost 3 bases, and 12 bases lay in between. The germline CDR1 and CDR2 sequences are SGHAT and FQDESV (reference sequence). The CDR3 loop spans 14 amino acids. The full variable domain, completed using reference TRBV11-1 and TRBJ2-3, is EAEVAQSPRYKITEKSQAVAFWCDPISGHATLYWYRQILGQGPELLVQFQDESVVDDSQLPKDRFSAERLKGVDSTLKIQPAELGDSAMYLCASSQGRGTDTQYFGPGTRLTVL.

The V and J genes are TRBV6-5 and TRBJ2-5; perhaps TRBD2 as D (6 bases). With 8 bases removed from V and 5 bases from J, the gap between germline ends came to 15 bases. CDR1 is MNHEY and CDR2 is SVGAGI in the germline V gene. This CDR3 has 13 residues. CDR3 in amino acids: CASGRTSGETQYF. CDR3 coding DNA: TGTGCCAGCGGACGGACGAGCGGGGAGACCCAGTACTTC.

The gene calls are TRBV9 and TRBJ2-1; the match to TRBD1 covers 10 bases. Per germline, CDR1 SGDLS and CDR2 YYNGEE. The CDR3 consists of 16 residues. V gave up 4 bases and J gave up 4 bases; unmatched junction bases: 8. CDR3 coding DNA: TGTGCCAGCAGCACCCTCCGGGGACAGGGGTACAATGAGCAGTTCTTC. It specifies CASSTLRGQGYNEQFF. The full variable domain, rest sourced from reference TRBV9 and TRBJ2-1, is DSGVTQTPKHLITATGQRVTLRCSPRSGDLSVYWYQQSLDQGLQFLIQYYNGEERAKGNILERFSAQQFPDLHSELNLSSLELGDSALYFCASSTLRGQGYNEQFFGPGTRLTVL.

J is TRBJ1-2 and V is TRBV6-5; possibly TRBD1 for D (6 bases). Germline assignment: CDR1 MNHEY and CDR2 SVGAGI. Deletions cut 5 bases from V and 4 bases from J, with 14 bases between. This CDR3 has 14 residues. Here the CDR3 reads CASSRTVDGYGYTF. The CDR3 bases are TGTGCCAGCAGTAGGACAGTAGATGGCTATGGCTACACCTTC.

The chain combines TRBV24-1 with TRBJ2-3, with 10 bases fitting TRBD2. From germline, CDR1 is KGHDR and CDR2 SFDVKD. The CDR3 has 16 residues. V was pared by 5 bases and J by 2 bases, with 6 bases of the junction left unmatched. The DNA of the CDR3 is TGTGCCACCAGTGCTTCCGGGACTAGCGTCACAGATACGCAGTATTTT. Its translation is CATSASGTSVTDTQYF.

The chain couples TRBV5-4 to TRBJ1-2; D call uncertain. CDR1 SGHNT and CDR2 YYREEE come from the germline V gene (reference sequence). The V end was cut by 0 bases, the J end by 1 base, with 7 bases between. CDR3 length: 14 residues. The CDR3 bases are TGTGCCAGCAGCTTGGGGACTGTTAACTATGGCTACACCTTC. Translation gives CASSLGTVNYGYTF.

The J gene is TRBJ2-3, the V gene TRBV30; D is possibly TRBD2 (6 bases). The germline V gene has CDR1 GTSNPN and CDR2 SVGIG (reference sequence). V dropped 4 bases and J dropped 6 bases, with 14 bases sitting between them. CDR3 length: 13 amino acids. The CDR3 DNA reads as TGTGCCTGGAACCTCCGGAGGGAGGATACGCAGTATTTT. Its translation is CAWNLRREDTQYF.

The chain joins TRBV19 to TRBJ2-7, with D possibly being TRBD1 (6 bases). The CDR3 has 16 amino acids. CDR1 is LNHDA, CDR2 SQIVND, per germline (reference sequence). Deletions cut 5 bases from V and 1 base from J, with 18 bases between. CDR3 in DNA: TGTGCCAGTAGTCCCCTCGCAACACAGGGTTCCTACGAGCAGTACTTC. Amino acid sequence: CASSPLATQGSYEQYF.

The chain is built from TRBV5-1 and TRBJ1-1, with 7 bases aligning to TRBD1. The CDR3 has 14 residues. Germline loops: CDR1 SGHRS, CDR2 YFSETQ. Trimming at V came to 7 bases and at J to 1 base, leaving 7 bases not matched to a gene. This chain's CDR3 is CASFKGTANTEAFF. CDR3 in DNA: TGCGCCAGCTTCAAGGGGACAGCGAACACTGAAGCTTTCTTT. The full variable domain, with the rest looked up from reference TRBV5-1 and TRBJ1-1, is KAGVTQTPRYLIKTRGQQVTLSCSPISGHRSVSWYQQTPGQGLQFLFEYFSETQRNKGNFPGRFSGRQFSNSRSEMNVSTLELGDSALYLCASFKGTANTEAFFGQGTRLTVV.